The sequence of this T cell receptor (beta chain) was determined in a study of blood T cell repertoires in COVID-19. Study details: Samples taken during acute and convalescent COVID-19 were collected in the United States, Italy and Spain. PBMCs, B-cell-depleted T cells, or T cells were the source of the cDNA or gDNA that made up the material.

Germline V gene data show CDR1 as KGHSH and CDR2 as LQKENI. The CDR3 is 15 amino acids. With 6 bases clipped from V and 3 bases from J, the junction kept 7 bases outside the gene matches. In the original processing: Amplification from reference gene primers served as the basis for estimated nucleated cell counts. This table comes from immunoSEQ multiplex PCR, and its TCRdb copy is limited to in-frame clones, with some not included. V and J calls plus clone size are reproduced from that table; the DNA served to infer D and trimming. This table has approximately 150,000 clones, 84% appearing once. Participants' reported clinical history set cohort assignment. This clone has just a few counts.

The sequence was obtained from a man over 45 who had recovered from COVID-19. The sequenced material came from PBMCs or T cells enriched from blood (not recorded which). The rearrangement uses TRBV18 and TRBJ2-7, with 11 bases fitting TRBD1. CDR3 region: CASSTTGTGGYEQYF. The DNA for the CDR3 is TGTGCCAGCTCTACCACCGGGACAGGGGGCTACGAGCAGTACTTC.